The 8 T cell receptor beta chains given below trace back to one sample, sequenced in a study of blood T cell repertoires in COVID-19. Sequenced by immunoSEQ multiplex PCR; TCRdb stores in-frame clones only, minus some. The repertoire includes hundreds of thousands of clones, 80% to 90% of them detected once, and 8% to 9.5% sits in the top ten. The specimen was PBMCs or T cells enriched from blood (not recorded which). The receptors come from a woman aged 55-69 years who had recovered from COVID-19.

The chain couples TRBV19 to TRBJ1-4; unclear D gene. The CDR3 has 11 amino acids. The V and J ends lost 6 bases and 14 bases respectively, with 13 bases between them. Germline values: CDR1 LNHDA, CDR2 SQIVND (reference sequence). As DNA, the CDR3 is TGTGCCAGTAGATCCGGGAATTTTCTGTTTTTT. This codes for CASRSGNFLFF. Based on the CDR3 plus reference TRBV19 and TRBJ1-4, the full variable domain is DGGITQSPKYLFRKEGQNVTLSCEQNLNHDAMYWYRQDPGQGLRLIYYSQIVNDFQKGDIAEGYSVSREKKESFPLTVTSAQKNPTAFYLCASRSGNFLFFGSGTQLSVL.

This clone was detected only once. The chain combines TRBV3-1 (or the pseudogene TRBV3-2) with TRBJ1-3; 7 positions match TRBD1. The J segment lost 4 bases and the V segment lost 4 bases, leaving 1 base of the junction unmatched. Germline assignment: CDR1 LGHDT and CDR2 YNNKEL (reference sequence). The CDR3 has 13 amino acids. The CDR3 DNA reads TGTGCCAGCAGCCCGGACAGGGGAAACACCATATATTTT. Protein: CASSPDRGNTIYF.

The gene calls are TRBV6-5 and TRBJ2-6, with a tentative D call TRBD2 (5 bases). V lost 6 bases and J lost 0, with 9 bases in between. Germline V CDR1 and CDR2: MNHEY, SVGAGI. CDR3 length: 15 amino acids. This CDR3 reads CASREDHSGANVLTF. CDR3 in DNA: TGTGCCAGCAGGGAGGACCACTCTGGGGCCAACGTCCTGACTTTC.

CDR3 DNA sequence: TGCGCCAGCAGCTCCCGGGACAGGGGCTACGAGCAGTACTTC. Residues: CASSSRDRGYEQYF. This chain uses TRBV5-1 with TRBJ2-7, with 10 bases fitting TRBD1. The CDR3 length is 14 residues. Losses at the gene ends were 3 bases for V and 3 bases for J; bases not matched to a gene: 3. Germline V gene sequence: CDR1 SGHRS, CDR2 YFSETQ.

The genes are TRBV7-8 and TRBJ2-7; 8 bases are a match to TRBD1. The CDR3 extends over 13 amino acids. Germline V CDR1 and CDR2: SGHVS, FQNEAQ. With 1 base clipped from V and 4 bases from J, the junction kept 0 bases outside the gene matches. CDR3 in DNA: TGTGCCAGCAGCTTAGGGACAGGGTACGAGCAGTACGTC. Protein product: CASSLGTGYEQYV.

The chain uses TRBV11-2 and TRBJ1-1; a possible D gene is TRBD1 (5 bases). CDR3 length equals 14 residues. With 5 bases removed from V and 0 bases from J, the gap between germline ends came to 10 bases. Per germline, CDR1 SGHAT and CDR2 FQNNGV. For the CDR3, the DNA is TGTGCCAGCAGCCCCCAGGGCGTGAACACTGAAGCTTTCTTT. It codes for CASSPQGVNTEAFF.

The chain's CDR3 is CASSADGTTRIGTQYF. The CDR3 DNA follows: TGTGCCAGCAGCGCCGACGGGACAACGCGCATAGGTACGCAGTATTTT. The chain couples TRBV7-2 to TRBJ2-3; D is perhaps TRBD1 (6 bases). CDR3 length: 16 amino acids. V was pared by 5 bases and J by 8 bases, with 23 bases between. The germline CDR1 and CDR2 sequences are SGHTA and FQGNSA.

The chain recombines TRBV2 with TRBJ2-3; D not resolved. Germline assignment: CDR1 SNHLY and CDR2 FYNNEI. The CDR3 spans 15 residues. V gave up 4 bases and J gave up 0 bases, with 11 bases separating them. CDR3 sequence: CASSANDFSTDTQYF. CDR3 DNA sequence: TGTGCCAGCAGTGCGAACGACTTTAGCACAGATACGCAGTATTTT.